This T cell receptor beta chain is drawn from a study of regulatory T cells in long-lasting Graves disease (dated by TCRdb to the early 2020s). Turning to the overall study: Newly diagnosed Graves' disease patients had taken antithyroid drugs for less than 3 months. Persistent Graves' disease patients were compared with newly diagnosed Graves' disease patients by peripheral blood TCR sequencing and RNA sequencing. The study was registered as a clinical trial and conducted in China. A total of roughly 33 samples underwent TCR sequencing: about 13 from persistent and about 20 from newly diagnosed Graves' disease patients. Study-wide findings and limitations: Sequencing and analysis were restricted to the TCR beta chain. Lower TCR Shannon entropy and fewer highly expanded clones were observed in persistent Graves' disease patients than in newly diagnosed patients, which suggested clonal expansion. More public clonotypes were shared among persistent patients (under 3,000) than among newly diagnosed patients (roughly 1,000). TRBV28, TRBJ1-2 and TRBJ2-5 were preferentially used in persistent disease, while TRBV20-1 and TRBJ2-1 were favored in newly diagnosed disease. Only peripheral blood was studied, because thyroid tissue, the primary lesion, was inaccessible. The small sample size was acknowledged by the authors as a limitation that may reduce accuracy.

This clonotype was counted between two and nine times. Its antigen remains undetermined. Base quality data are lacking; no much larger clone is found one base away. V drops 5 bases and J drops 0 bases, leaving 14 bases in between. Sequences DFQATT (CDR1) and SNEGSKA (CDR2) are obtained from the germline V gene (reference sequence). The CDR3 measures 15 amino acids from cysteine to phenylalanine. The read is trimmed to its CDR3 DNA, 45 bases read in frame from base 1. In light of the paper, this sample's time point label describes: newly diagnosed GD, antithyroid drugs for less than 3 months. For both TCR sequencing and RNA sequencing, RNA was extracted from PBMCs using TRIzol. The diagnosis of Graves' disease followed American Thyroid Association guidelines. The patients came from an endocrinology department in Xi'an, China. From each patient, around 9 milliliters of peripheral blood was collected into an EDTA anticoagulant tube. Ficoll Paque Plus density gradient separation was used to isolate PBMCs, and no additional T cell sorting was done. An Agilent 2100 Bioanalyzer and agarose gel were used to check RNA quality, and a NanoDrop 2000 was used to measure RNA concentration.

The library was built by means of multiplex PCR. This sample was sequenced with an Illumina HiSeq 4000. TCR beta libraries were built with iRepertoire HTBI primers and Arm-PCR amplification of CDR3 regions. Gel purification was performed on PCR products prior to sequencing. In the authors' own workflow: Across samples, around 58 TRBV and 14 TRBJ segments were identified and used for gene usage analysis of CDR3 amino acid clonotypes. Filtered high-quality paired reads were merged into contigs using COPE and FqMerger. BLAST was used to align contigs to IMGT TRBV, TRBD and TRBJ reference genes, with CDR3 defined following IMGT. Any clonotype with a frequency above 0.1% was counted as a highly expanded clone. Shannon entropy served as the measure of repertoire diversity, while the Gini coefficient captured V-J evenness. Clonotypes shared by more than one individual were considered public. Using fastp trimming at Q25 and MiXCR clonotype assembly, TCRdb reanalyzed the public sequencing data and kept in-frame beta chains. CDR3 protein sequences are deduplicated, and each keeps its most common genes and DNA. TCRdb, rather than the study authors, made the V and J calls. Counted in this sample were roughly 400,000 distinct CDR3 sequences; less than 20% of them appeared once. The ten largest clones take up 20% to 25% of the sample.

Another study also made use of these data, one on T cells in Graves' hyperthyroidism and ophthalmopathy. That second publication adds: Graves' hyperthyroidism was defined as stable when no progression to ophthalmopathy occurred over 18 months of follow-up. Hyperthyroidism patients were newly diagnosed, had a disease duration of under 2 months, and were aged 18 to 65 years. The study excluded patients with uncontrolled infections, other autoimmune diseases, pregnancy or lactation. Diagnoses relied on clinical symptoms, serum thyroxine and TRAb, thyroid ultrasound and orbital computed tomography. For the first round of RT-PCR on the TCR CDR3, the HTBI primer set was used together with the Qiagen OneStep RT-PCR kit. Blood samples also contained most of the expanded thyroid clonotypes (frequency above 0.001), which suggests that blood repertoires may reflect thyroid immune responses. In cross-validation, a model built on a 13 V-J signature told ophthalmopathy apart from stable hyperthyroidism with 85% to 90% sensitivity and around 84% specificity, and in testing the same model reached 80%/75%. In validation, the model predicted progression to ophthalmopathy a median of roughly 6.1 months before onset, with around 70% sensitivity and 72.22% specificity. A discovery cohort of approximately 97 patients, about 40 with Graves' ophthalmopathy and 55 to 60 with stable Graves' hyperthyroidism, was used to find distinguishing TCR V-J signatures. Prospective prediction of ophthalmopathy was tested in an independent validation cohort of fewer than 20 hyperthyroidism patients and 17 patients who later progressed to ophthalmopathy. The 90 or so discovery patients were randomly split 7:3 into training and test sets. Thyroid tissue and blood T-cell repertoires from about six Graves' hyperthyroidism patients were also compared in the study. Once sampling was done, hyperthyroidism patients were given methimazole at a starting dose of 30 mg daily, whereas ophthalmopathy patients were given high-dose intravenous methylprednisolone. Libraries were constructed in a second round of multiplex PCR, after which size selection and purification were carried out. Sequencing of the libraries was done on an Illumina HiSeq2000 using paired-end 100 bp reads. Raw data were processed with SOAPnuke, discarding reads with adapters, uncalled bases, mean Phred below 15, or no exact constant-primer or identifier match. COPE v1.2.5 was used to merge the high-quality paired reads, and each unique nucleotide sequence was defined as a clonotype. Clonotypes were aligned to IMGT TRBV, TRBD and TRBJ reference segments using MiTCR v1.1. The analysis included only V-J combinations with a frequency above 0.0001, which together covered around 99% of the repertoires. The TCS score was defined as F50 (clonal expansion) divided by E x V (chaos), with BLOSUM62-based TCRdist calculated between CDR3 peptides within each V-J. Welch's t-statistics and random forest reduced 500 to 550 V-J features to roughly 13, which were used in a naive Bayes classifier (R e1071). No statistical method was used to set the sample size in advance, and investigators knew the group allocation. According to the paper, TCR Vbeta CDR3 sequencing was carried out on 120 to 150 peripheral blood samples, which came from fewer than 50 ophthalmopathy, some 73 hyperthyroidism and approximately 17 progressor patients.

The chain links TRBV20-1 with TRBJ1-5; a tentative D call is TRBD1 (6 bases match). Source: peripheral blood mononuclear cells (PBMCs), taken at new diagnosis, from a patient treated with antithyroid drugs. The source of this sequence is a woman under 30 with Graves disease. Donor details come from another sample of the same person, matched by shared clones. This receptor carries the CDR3 CSAQEDRNSNQPQHF. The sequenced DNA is TGCAGTGCTCAAGAGGACAGAAATAGCAATCAGCCCCAGCATTTT.